This paragraph covers one TCR beta chain sequence. The sample comes from a study of T cell changes during pregnancy in multiple sclerosis. The CDR3 extends over 15 amino acids. Germline V gene data show CDR1 as MRHNA and CDR2 as SNTAGT. V lost 10 bases and J lost 0, with 17 bases in between. Assay used: immunoSEQ multiplex PCR; TCRdb lists only in-frame clones, some missing. This repertoire shows 100,000 or so clones, roughly 90% found once; its top ten account for 3% to 3.5%. The source was peripheral blood, collected after pregnancy. J is TRBJ2-3 and V is TRBV6-4, with D perhaps TRBD2 (5 bases). This TCR was recovered from a female donor with multiple sclerosis, enrolled in a pregnancy study. Here the CDR3 reads CATSMRAASTDTQYF. CDR3 DNA: TGTGCCACCTCTATGAGAGCGGCTAGCACAGATACGCAGTATTTT.